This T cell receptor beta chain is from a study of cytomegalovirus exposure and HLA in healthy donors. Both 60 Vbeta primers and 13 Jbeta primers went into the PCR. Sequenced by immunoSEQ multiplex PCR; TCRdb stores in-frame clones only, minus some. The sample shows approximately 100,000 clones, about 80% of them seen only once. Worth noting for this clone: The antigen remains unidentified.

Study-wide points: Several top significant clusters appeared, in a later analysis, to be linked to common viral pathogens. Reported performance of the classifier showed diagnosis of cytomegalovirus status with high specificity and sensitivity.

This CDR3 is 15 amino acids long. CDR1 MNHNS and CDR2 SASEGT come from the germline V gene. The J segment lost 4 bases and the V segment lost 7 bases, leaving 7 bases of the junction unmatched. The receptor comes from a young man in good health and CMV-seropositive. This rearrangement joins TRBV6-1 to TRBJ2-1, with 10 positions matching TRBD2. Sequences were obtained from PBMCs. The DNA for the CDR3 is TGTGCCAGCATCTATTCTAGCGGGGGTTACAATGAGCAGTTCTTC. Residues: CASIYSSGGYNEQFF.